One and the same sample provided the 4 T cell receptor beta chains below, sequenced in a study of blood T cells in healthy people across ages. It was with a sample-barcoded 5' primer and a J-beta primer mix that a second PCR of roughly 7 to 12 cycles was run. TCRdb reprocessed the 5' RACE reads via MiXCR and lists one record per CDR3 protein. Among hundreds of thousands of distinct CDR3 sequences listed, 24% were seen once. Another study also made use of these data, one on T cells of mothers and their children.

The sample comprised blood. The origin of the receptors is a boy aged 5-17 years in good health.

Remarks on this clonotype: A read error may account for a junction end that differs from germline. The rearrangement links TRBV5-1 to TRBJ2-5; D ambiguous. CDR1 and CDR2 (germline): SGHRS, YFSETQ. CDR3 length: 13 amino acids. As DNA, the CDR3 is TGCGCCAGCAGCTTGGCCGGGTTAGAGACCCTGTACTTC. Protein product: CASSLAGLETLYF. The full variable domain, its missing parts supplied by reference TRBV5-1 and TRBJ2-5, is KAGVTQTPRYLIKTRGQQVTLSCSPISGHRSVSWYQQTPGQGLQFLFEYFSETQRNKGNFPGRFSGRQFSNSRSEMNVSTLELGDSALYLCASSLAGLETLYFGPGTRLLVL.

V usage is TRBV20-1 and J usage is TRBJ2-7; D gene ambiguous. The CDR3 is 13 amino acids. Trimming pared 3 bases from V and 2 bases from J, leaving 11 bases between. Germline values: CDR1 DFQATT, CDR2 SNEGSKA (reference sequence). As DNA, the CDR3 is TGCAGTGCTAGGCTGGCGGCCACCTACGAGCAGTACTTC. Encoded protein: CSARLAATYEQYF.

The chain couples TRBV7-6 to TRBJ2-3, with 10 positions matching TRBD2. V was pared by 4 bases and J by 2 bases, with 6 bases of the junction left unmatched. CDR1 and CDR2 (germline): SGHVS, FNYEAQ. The CDR3 has 16 amino acids. CDR3 coding DNA: TGTGCCAGCAGCTGGCAAGCGGGGGGGAACACAGATACGCAGTATTTT. Translating gives CASSWQAGGNTDTQYF.

The chain uses TRBV18 and TRBJ1-5, with a weak D call TRBD1 (6 bases). This CDR3 comprises 16 residues. Germline V lookup: CDR1 KGHSH, CDR2 LQKENI. Between the trimmed V and J ends, which lost 4 bases and 4 bases, there was a span of 17 bases. CDR3 residues: CASSLAGAGLNQPQHF. CDR3 sequence (DNA): TGTGCCAGCTCACTCGCGGGGGCGGGATTGAATCAGCCCCAGCATTTT.